The entry that follows covers one T cell receptor (beta chain) sequence. This record belongs to a study of early stage breast cancer tumors. The CDR3 length is 12 residues. Germline V CDR1 and CDR2: SEHNR, FQNEAQ (reference sequence). Trimming left V 8 bases short and J 2 bases short, with 10 bases between. Assay used: immunoSEQ multiplex PCR; TCRdb lists only in-frame clones, some missing. The sample gives 50,000 to 75,000 clones, about 83% of which show up once; about 3.7% is in the top ten. The sequence was collected from a person aged 30 to 39 with breast cancer. The chain links TRBV7-9 to TRBJ2-7, with D possibly matching TRBD2 (6 bases). The source material was blood. The CDR3 coding sequence is TGTGCCAGCTCTCCGGGGGCCTACGAGCAGTACTTC. This sequence encodes CASSPGAYEQYF.